This is a list of T cell receptor beta chains from one sample in a study of cytomegalovirus exposure and HLA in healthy donors. Sequencing used immunoSEQ multiplex PCR; TCRdb keeps in-frame clones, though not all of them. In the table there are around 200,000 clones, roughly 79% of which are singletons. The sequenced material came from PBMCs. The origin of the receptors is a male donor in good health and CMV-seronegative. CDR3s include the opening cysteine and the closing phenylalanine or tryptophan. Each record gives: V gene, J gene, clone size, D gene, CDR3 DNA, CDR3 protein. D genes are given only for firm matches. Size is omitted from some rows. Given values are once, few, many or a class for expanded clones.

TRBV4-2	TRBJ1-5	NA	NA	TGTGCCAGCAGCCAAGAGGTATCGGATCAGCCCCAGCATTTT	CASSQEVSDQPQHF
TRBV5-6	TRBJ1-2	NA	NA	TGTGCCAGCAGCTTGTGGGGGGTTGGAGGCTACACCTTC	CASSLWGVGGYTF
TRBV7-9	TRBJ1-4	NA	NA	TGTGCCGGGACAACAGGGTCTGCAACTAATGAAAAACTGTTTTTT	CAGTTGSATNEKLFF
TRBV4-1	TRBJ1-1	NA	NA	TGCGCCAGCAGCCAAGCTGGGGGCGGGAACACTGAAGCTTTCTTT	CASSQAGGGNTEAFF
TRBV30	TRBJ2-7	NA	TRBD2	TGTGCCTGGAATAGCGGGAGAGAGGACGAGCAGTACTTC	CAWNSGREDEQYF
TRBV7-9	TRBJ1-5	NA	NA	TGTGCCAGCAGCTCCCAGGGAAATCAGCCCCAGCATTTT	CASSSQGNQPQHF
TRBV7-9	TRBJ1-2	NA	NA	TGTTCCAGCAGCCCTTCCGGAGGGGAGGATGGCTACACCTTC	CSSSPSGGEDGYTF
TRBV29-1	TRBJ2-7	NA	NA	TGCAGCGTAACAGACTACTACGAGCAGTACTTC	CSVTDYYEQYF
TRBV7-2	TRBJ2-4	NA	NA	TGTGCCAGCAGCTTAGACCCAGGGTTTAAAGCCAAAAACATTCAGTACTTC	CASSLDPGFKAKNIQYF
TRBV4-3	TRBJ2-5	NA	TRBD2	TGCGCCAGCAGCCCTCGACTAGCGGGAGGCCAAGAGACCCAGTACTTC	CASSPRLAGGQETQYF
TRBV6-5	TRBJ2-1	NA	NA	TGTGCCAGCAGTTACATAAGCGGAGAGGGTGAGCAGTTCTTC	CASSYISGEGEQFF
TRBV14	TRBJ1-1	once	NA	TGTGCCAGCTCCCGAGGCCCTGAAGCTTTCTTT	CASSRGPEAFF
TRBV7-2	TRBJ2-7	NA	TRBD2	TGTGCCAGCAGCTGGCCCGGGAGGGCCTACGAGCAGTACTTC	CASSWPGRAYEQYF
TRBV29-1	TRBJ2-2	NA	TRBD1	TGCAGCGTTGAAGGGTCGTGGACAGGTAACACCGGGGAGCTGTTTTTT	CSVEGSWTGNTGELFF
TRBV27	TRBJ2-1	NA	TRBD2	TGTGCCAGCAGATTTAGCGGGGGGACTTACAATGAGCAGTTCTTC	CASRFSGGTYNEQFF
TRBV7-9	TRBJ1-1	NA	TRBD1	TGTGCCAGCAGCCCCGGACAGGGAGGGTCTGAAGCTTTCTTT	CASSPGQGGSEAFF
TRBV7-3	TRBJ1-4	NA	NA	TGTGCCAGCTCTGAGGCATCCCGTCAGGAAAAACTGTTTTTT	CASSEASRQEKLFF
TRBV2	TRBJ2-1	NA	TRBD2	TGTGCCAGCAGTTTCCCCACTAGCGGGAGGGCCAGAAATGAGCAGTTCTTC	CASSFPTSGRARNEQFF
TRBV18	TRBJ2-1	NA	TRBD2	TGTGCCAGCTCACCGTGGACGCCCGAGGCGGCGGGAGGGAGCGATGAGCAGTTCTTC	CASSPWTPEAAGGSDEQFF
TRBV6-5	TRBJ2-1	NA	NA	TGTGCCAGCAGCCCACGGGGGACAGTCTACAATGAGCAGTTCTTC	CASSPRGTVYNEQFF
TRBV5-4	TRBJ1-2	NA	NA	TGTGCCAGCAGCTTGGGTGGACAGTCGTACTATGGCTACACCTTC	CASSLGGQSYYGYTF
TRBV9	TRBJ2-3	NA	TRBD2	TGTGCCAGCAGCGTTAAGTCTAGAGCGGGAGGGCTGCCAGATACGCAGTATTTT	CASSVKSRAGGLPDTQYF
TRBV6-1	TRBJ1-2	NA	NA	TGTGCCAGCAGTGAAGCTGGAGGGAATGGCTACACCTTC	CASSEAGGNGYTF
TRBV11-2	TRBJ2-5	NA	TRBD2	TGTGCCAGCAGCCTAGCGGGGAGGGAGACCCAGTACTTC	CASSLAGRETQYF
TRBV7-2	TRBJ1-1	once	NA	TGTGCCAGCAGCTTGTCCGTGAACACTGAAGCTTTCTTT	CASSLSVNTEAFF
TRBV4-3	TRBJ2-7	NA	TRBD2	TGCGCCAGCAGCCTGAGACTAGCGCCGTCCTACGAGCAGTACTTC	CASSLRLAPSYEQYF
TRBV15	TRBJ2-2	once	TRBD2	TGTGCCACCAGCAGCGCTAGCGGGTCCGGGGAGCTGTTTTTT	CATSSASGSGELFF
TRBV14	TRBJ2-5	NA	TRBD2	TGTGCCAGCAGCCAAGCTAGCGGGGGGCGAGAGACCCAGTACTTC	CASSQASGGRETQYF
TRBV6-5	TRBJ2-1	NA	NA	TGTGCCAGCAGTTACGACAGCTACAATGAGCAGTTCTTC	CASSYDSYNEQFF
TRBV2	TRBJ1-1	few	NA	TGTGCCAGCAGCGCGGCTCTCATGAACACTGAAGCTTTCTTT	CASSAALMNTEAFF
TRBV19	TRBJ1-6	NA	NA	TGTGCCAGTAGTATAGGAGGGCCGATAAGCTCCTATAATTCACCCCTCCACTTT	CASSIGGPISSYNSPLHF
TRBV5-8	TRBJ2-7	NA	NA	TGTGCCAGCAGCTTCAGGGGTCCCTACGAGCAGTACTTC	CASSFRGPYEQYF
TRBV7-9	TRBJ1-1	NA	TRBD1	TGTTCCAGCAGTTTGGACAGGTGGTTTGCTTTCTTT	CSSSLDRWFAFF
TRBV9	TRBJ1-1	NA	NA	TGTGCCAGCAGCGGTGACAGGCCTACCTCTAGTTACACTGAAGCTTTCTTT	CASSGDRPTSSYTEAFF
TRBV19	TRBJ2-7	NA	TRBD1	TGTGCCAGTAGCCCAAGGGGACAGGGGGACTACGAGCAGTACTTC	CASSPRGQGDYEQYF
TRBV28	TRBJ2-5	NA	TRBD2	TGTGCCAGCAGTTTATGGACTAGCGGGAGGGGGGGAGAGACCCAGTACTTC	CASSLWTSGRGGETQYF
TRBV5-1	TRBJ2-7	once	TRBD1	TGCGCCAGCAGCTTGGCTCAGACAGGGTCCTACGAGCAGTACTTC	CASSLAQTGSYEQYF
TRBV5-1	TRBJ1-2	NA	NA	TGCGCCAGCAGCTTGGAGGTTGAGTGGGCCTATGGCTACACCTTC	CASSLEVEWAYGYTF
TRBV7-2	TRBJ2-1	NA	NA	TGTGCCAGCAGCTTAGTTCAGGGTAGGAATGAGCAGTTCTTC	CASSLVQGRNEQFF
TRBV15	TRBJ2-1	NA	NA	TGTGCCACCAGCAGAGGTACAGGGACATACAATGAGCAGTTCTTC	CATSRGTGTYNEQFF
TRBV5-1	TRBJ1-1	NA	TRBD1	TGCGCCAGCAGCTTGAACAGGGGGAACACTGAAGCTTTCTTT	CASSLNRGNTEAFF
TRBV9	TRBJ2-1	NA	NA	TGTGCCAGCAGCGTAACCTACAGGCTCTACAATGAGCAGTTCTTC	CASSVTYRLYNEQFF
TRBV27	TRBJ2-1	NA	NA	TGTGCCAGCAGTCCGTATCAGGGGGCAGGGCTAGCGGTCTACAATGAGCAGTTCTTC	CASSPYQGAGLAVYNEQFF
TRBV6-6	TRBJ2-5	NA	TRBD1	TGTGCCAGCAGTTGGGTCTGGGACAGGCCCCAAGAGACCCAGTACTTC	CASSWVWDRPQETQYF
TRBV6-1	TRBJ1-1	NA	NA	TGTGCCAGCACGGTATTTTTCTTT	CASTVFFF